The clone carrying this TCR beta chain was detected many times. Trimming stripped 1 base from V and 2 bases from J, with 9 bases between. There are 14 residues in the CDR3. The V gene's germline CDR1 is SGHRS and CDR2 YFSETQ. This sample was included in a study of blood T cells in healthy people across ages. Across the whole study: About one barcoded beta molecule per two T cells was captured by template switching.

Primed by a sample-barcoded 5' primer and a J-beta primer mix, a second PCR proceeded for roughly 7 to 11 cycles. A 12-random-nucleotide template-switch adaptor tagged each cDNA molecule. Each CDR3 protein is one row after TCRdb ran MiXCR on the 5' RACE reads. Among some 760,000 distinct CDR3 sequences listed, around 25% were seen once. Samples had at least 6.5 million PBMCs isolated from them. These data also formed part of another study, on T cells of mothers and their children.

This TCR came from a boy younger than 18 in good health. This chain connects TRBV5-1 to TRBJ2-5; TRBD2 might be the D (5 bases). The sample was blood. For the CDR3, the DNA is TGCGCCAGCAGCTTGACTAGTCAACAAGAGACCCAGTACTTC. The encoded protein is CASSLTSQQETQYF.